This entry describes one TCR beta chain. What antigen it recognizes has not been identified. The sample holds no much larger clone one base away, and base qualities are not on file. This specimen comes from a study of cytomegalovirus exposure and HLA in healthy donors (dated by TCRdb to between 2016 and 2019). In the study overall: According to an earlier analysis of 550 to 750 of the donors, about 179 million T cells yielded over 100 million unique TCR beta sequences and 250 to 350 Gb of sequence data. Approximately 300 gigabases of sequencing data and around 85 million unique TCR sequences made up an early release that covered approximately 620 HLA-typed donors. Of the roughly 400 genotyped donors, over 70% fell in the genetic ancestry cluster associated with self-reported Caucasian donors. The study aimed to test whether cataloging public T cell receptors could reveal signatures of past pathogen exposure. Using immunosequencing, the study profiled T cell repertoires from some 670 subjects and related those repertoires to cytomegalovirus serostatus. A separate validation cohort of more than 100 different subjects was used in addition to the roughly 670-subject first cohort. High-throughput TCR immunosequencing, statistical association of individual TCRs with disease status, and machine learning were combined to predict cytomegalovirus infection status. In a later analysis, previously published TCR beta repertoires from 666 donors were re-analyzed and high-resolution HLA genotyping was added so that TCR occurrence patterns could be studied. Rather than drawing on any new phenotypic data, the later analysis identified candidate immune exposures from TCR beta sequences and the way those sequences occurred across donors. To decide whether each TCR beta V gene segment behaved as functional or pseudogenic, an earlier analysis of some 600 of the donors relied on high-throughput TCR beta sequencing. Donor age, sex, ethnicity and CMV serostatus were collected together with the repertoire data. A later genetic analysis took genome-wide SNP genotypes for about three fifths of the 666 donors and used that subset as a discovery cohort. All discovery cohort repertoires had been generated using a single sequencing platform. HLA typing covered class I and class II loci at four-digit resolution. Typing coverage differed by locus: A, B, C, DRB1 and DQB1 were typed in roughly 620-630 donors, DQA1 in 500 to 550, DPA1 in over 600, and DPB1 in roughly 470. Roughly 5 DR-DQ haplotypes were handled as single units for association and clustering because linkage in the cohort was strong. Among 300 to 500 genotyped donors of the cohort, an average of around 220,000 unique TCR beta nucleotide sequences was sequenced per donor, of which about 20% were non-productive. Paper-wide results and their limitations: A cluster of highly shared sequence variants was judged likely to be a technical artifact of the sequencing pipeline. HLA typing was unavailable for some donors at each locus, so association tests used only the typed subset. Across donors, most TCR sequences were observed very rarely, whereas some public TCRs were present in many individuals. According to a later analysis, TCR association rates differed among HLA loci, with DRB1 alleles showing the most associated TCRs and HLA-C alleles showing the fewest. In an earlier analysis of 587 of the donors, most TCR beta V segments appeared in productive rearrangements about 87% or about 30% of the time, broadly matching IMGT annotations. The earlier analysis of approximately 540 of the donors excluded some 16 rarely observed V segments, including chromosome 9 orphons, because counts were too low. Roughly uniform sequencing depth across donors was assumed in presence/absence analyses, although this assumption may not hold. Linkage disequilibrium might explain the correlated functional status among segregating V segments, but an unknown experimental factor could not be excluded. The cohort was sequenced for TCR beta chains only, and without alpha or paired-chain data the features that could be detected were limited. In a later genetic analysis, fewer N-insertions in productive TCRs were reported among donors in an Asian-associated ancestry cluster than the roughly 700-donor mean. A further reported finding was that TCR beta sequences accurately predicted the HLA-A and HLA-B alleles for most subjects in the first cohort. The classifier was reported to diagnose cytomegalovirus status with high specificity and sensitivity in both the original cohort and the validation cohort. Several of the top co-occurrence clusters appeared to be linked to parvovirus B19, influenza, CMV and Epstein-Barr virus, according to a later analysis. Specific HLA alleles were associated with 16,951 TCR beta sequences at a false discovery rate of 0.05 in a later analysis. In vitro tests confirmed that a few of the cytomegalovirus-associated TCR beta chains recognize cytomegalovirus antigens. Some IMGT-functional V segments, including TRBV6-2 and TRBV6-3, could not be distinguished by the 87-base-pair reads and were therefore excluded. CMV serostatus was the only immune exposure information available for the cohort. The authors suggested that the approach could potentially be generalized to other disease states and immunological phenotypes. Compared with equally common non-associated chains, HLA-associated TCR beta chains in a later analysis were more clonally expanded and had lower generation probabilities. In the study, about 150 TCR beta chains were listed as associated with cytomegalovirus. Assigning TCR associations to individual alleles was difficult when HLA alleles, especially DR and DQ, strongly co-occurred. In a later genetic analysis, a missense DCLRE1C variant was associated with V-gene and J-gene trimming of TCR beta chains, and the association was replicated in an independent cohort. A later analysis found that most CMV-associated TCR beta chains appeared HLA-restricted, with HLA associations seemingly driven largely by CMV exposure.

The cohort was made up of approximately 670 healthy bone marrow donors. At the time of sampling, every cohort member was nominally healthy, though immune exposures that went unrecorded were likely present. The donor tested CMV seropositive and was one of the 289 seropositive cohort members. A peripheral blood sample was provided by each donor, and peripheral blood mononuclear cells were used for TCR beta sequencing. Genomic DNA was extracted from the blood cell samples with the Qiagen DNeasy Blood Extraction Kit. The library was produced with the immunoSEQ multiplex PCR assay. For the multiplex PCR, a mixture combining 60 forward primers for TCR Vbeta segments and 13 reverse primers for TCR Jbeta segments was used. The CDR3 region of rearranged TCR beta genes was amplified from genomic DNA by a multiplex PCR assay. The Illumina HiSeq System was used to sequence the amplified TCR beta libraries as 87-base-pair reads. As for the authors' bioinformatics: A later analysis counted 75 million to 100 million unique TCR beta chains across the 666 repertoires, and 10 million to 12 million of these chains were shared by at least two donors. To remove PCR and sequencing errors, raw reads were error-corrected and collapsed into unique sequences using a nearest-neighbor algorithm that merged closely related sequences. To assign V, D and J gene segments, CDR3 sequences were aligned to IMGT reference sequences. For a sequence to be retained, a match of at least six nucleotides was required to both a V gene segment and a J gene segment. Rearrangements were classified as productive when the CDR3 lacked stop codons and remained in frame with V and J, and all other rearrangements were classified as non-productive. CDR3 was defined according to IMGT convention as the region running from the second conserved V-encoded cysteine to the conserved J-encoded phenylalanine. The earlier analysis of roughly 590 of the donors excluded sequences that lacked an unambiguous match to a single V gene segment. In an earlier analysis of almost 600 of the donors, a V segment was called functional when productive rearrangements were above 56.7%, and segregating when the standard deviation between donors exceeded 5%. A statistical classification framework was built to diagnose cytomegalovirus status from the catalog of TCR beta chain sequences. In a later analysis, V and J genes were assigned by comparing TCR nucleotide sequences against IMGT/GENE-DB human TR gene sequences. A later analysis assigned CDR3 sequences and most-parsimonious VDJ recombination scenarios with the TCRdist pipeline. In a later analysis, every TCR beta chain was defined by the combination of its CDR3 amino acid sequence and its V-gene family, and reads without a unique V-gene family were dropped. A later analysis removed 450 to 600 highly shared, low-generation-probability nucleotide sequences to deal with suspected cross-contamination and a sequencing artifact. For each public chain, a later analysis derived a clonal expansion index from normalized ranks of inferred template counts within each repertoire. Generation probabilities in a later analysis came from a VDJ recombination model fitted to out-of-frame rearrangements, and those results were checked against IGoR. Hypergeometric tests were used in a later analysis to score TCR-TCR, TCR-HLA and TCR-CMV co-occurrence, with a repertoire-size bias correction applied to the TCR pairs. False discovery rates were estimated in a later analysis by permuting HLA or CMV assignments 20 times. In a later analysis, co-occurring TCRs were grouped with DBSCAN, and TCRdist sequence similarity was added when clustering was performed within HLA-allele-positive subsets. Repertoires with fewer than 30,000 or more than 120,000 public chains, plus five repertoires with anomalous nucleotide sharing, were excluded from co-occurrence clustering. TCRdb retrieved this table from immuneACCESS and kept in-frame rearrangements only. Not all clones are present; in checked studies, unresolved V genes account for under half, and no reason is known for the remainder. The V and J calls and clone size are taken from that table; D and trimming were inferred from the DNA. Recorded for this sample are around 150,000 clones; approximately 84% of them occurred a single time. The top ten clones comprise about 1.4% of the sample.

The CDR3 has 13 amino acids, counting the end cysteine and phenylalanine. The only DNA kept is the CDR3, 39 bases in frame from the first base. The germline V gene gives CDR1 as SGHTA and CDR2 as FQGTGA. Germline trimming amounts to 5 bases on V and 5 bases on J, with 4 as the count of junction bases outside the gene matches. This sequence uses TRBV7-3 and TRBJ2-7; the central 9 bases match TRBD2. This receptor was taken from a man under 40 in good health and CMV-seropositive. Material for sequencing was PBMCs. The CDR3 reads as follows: CASSRGLADEQYF. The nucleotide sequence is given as TGTGCCAGCAGCCGGGGACTAGCTGACGAGCAGTACTTC.